One and the same sample provided the 30 T cell receptor beta chains below, sequenced in a study of response to subunit inactivated influenza vaccine. TCRdb reprocessed the RT-PCR reads via MiXCR and lists one record per CDR3 protein. The sample lists 150,000 to 200,000 distinct CDR3 sequences; approximately 12% were seen once. The same data also went into a second study, on T cells expressing NK-cell markers. Per that study: UMIs accompanied the 5'RACE template switching by which TCR beta cDNA was made.

The source was CD8+ T cells sorted from PBMCs, collected approximately 12 days after vaccination. Receptors originate from a man aged 50-59 years who received an inactivated influenza vaccine.

The chain uses TRBV29-1 and TRBJ2-1; D is ambiguous. Germline CDR1 SQVTM, CDR2 ANQGSEA. V was clipped by 6 bases and J by 7 bases, with 13 bases between them. This CDR3 is built from 12 residues. The CDR3 spells CSVDGRLNEQFF. The CDR3, as DNA: TGCAGCGTGGATGGACGGTTGAATGAGCAGTTCTTC.

This clonotype turned up a few times. The V call is TRBV5-5, the J call TRBJ2-7; no clear D. Germline loops: CDR1 SGHKS, CDR2 YYEKEE (reference sequence). There are 14 residues in the CDR3. V lost 2 bases and J 5 bases, leaving 14 bases between the germline ends. The CDR3 protein is CASSFNYPGHEQYF. In DNA form, the CDR3 reads TGTGCCAGCAGCTTCAACTATCCGGGCCACGAGCAGTACTTC.

The chain links TRBV5-1 to TRBJ1-1; D perhaps matches TRBD1 (6 bases). The CDR3 covers 18 residues. Trimming took 0 bases from V and 1 from J, leaving 19 bases between them. CDR1 is SGHRS, CDR2 YFSETQ, per germline. The CDR3 DNA reads TGCGCCAGCAGCTTGGTGGTCACTGGGACATATAGGAACACTGAAGCTTTCTTT. Translated, it gives CASSLVVTGTYRNTEAFF.

This clonotype occurred many times. The rearrangement links TRBV7-9 to TRBJ1-1; tentative D call: TRBD1 (6 bases). The V gene lost 6 bases and the J gene lost 7 bases, with 12 bases spanning the gap. The germline V gene has CDR1 SEHNR and CDR2 FQNEAQ (reference sequence). The CDR3 consists of 12 residues. The CDR3 region is CASSLGANEAFF. The CDR3 DNA follows: TGTGCCAGCAGTTTGGGGGCAAATGAAGCTTTCTTT.

This clonotype was observed a handful of times. V is TRBV7-8 and J is TRBJ1-3; D is possibly TRBD1 (5 bases). Germline CDR1 reads SGHVS; CDR2 reads FQNEAQ. The CDR3 is 14 residues long. V lost 6 bases to trimming and J lost 3 bases, with 12 bases between them. The chain's CDR3 is CASSPGRFGNTIYF. The CDR3 region has the DNA TGTGCCAGCAGTCCAGGGAGGTTTGGAAACACCATATATTTT.

J is TRBJ1-6 and V is TRBV6-2 or TRBV6-3; D perhaps matches TRBD1 (5 bases). Trimming removed 7 bases at V and 13 bases at J, with 26 bases between. Per germline, CDR1 MNHEY and CDR2 SVGEGT. This CDR3 comprises 16 residues. In DNA, the CDR3 is TGTGCCAGCACGGGCCGGACGGCGTGGGGGATCAGTCCCCTCCACTTT. Translating gives CASTGRTAWGISPLHF.

This clonotype appeared a few times. This chain joins TRBV13 and TRBJ1-2, with 7 bases lining up with TRBD1. This CDR3 is built from 13 residues. V shed 8 bases and J 5 bases; nucleotides not matched to a gene: 8. Germline assignment: CDR1 PRHDT and CDR2 FYEKMQ (reference sequence). The CDR3 sequence is CASSTGSSYGYTF. CDR3 bases: TGTGCCAGCTCGACAGGGTCTTCGTATGGCTACACCTTC.

The chain couples TRBV27 to TRBJ2-7; the D gene is possibly TRBD2 (5 bases). Deletions cut 6 bases from V and 2 bases from J, with 11 bases between. Germline loops: CDR1 MNHEY, CDR2 SMNVEV (reference sequence). The CDR3 runs to 13 residues. The CDR3 loop is CASSLSSPYEQYF. The CDR3 DNA follows: TGTGCCAGCAGCCTTTCTAGCCCCTACGAGCAGTACTTC.

The rearrangement uses TRBV10-3 and TRBJ2-7; 7 nucleotides agree with TRBD1. The CDR3 runs 14 residues. Germline-derived CDR1 and CDR2 are ENHRY and SYGVKD. The V gene end was trimmed by 2 bases and the J gene end by 2 bases; junction bases not matched to a gene: 3. The CDR3 DNA sequence: TGTGCCATCAGTGAGGGGACAGCCGCCTACGAGCAGTACTTC. Amino acids: CAISEGTAAYEQYF.

The table lists this clonotype with a few counts. The J gene is TRBJ2-5, the V gene TRBV14, with D possibly being TRBD1 (5 bases). Germline V gene data show CDR1 as SGHDN and CDR2 as FVKESK. Trimming cost V 0 bases and J 1 base, with 12 bases left between them. This CDR3 spans 16 amino acids. The CDR3 region has the DNA TGTGCCAGCAGCCAAGACGGGTGGGGCCTCCAAGAGACCCAGTACTTC. Protein product: CASSQDGWGLQETQYF.

A few counts support this clonotype. The chain carries TRBV13 and TRBJ2-2, with unresolved D. Germline values: CDR1 PRHDT, CDR2 FYEKMQ (reference sequence). CDR3 length equals 16 residues. V lost 5 bases to trimming and J lost 6 bases, with 19 bases between them. The CDR3, as DNA: TGTGCCAGCAGCACTTATGACGCCCTCGCATCCGGGGAGCTGTTTTTT. It translates to CASSTYDALASGELFF.

V and J are TRBV24-1 and TRBJ2-5, with D possibly matching TRBD1 (6 bases). Trimming removed 3 bases from V and 1 base from J, with 11 bases in between. CDR3 size: 15 residues. Germline V gene data show CDR1 as KGHDR and CDR2 as SFDVKD. The CDR3 here is CATSDHGQFQETQYF. Here the CDR3 DNA reads TGTGCCACCAGTGATCACGGACAGTTCCAAGAGACCCAGTACTTC.

This clonotype occurred a few times. The V call is TRBV29-1, the J call TRBJ1-2; D ambiguous. The germline gives CDR1 SQVTM, CDR2 ANQGSEA. V was pared by 7 bases and J by 5 bases, with 14 bases between. The CDR3 totals 12 residues. DNA of the CDR3: TGCAGCGGAATAGGAGCAGAATATGGCTACACCTTC. Protein sequence: CSGIGAEYGYTF.

This clonotype was observed a handful of times. The V gene is TRBV12-3 or TRBV12-4, the J gene TRBJ2-1; D is undetermined. CDR3 length: 12 amino acids. V was pared by 3 bases and J by 8 bases, with 8 bases between. In DNA form, the CDR3 reads TGTGCCAGCAGTTTGTACAGCTATGAGCAGTTCTTC. Protein sequence: CASSLYSYEQFF.

This clonotype was seen more than once but under ten times. V gene TRBV6-2 or TRBV6-3 combines with J gene TRBJ2-2; 8 nucleotides align to TRBD2. The CDR3 runs 14 residues. Trimming at V came to 5 bases and at J to 5 bases, leaving 4 bases not matched to a gene. From germline, CDR1 is MNHEY and CDR2 SVGEGT. The CDR3 is CASSQGLGTGELFF. CDR3 bases: TGTGCCAGCAGTCAGGGACTAGGAACCGGGGAGCTGTTTTTT.

At least ten counts were recorded for this clonotype. The chain recombines TRBV12-3 or TRBV12-4 with TRBJ2-6; D gene ambiguous. V was pared by 8 bases and J by 4 bases, with 12 bases between. The CDR3 length is 14 residues. The CDR3 region has the DNA TGTGCCAGCTCCATGCTGCTCGGGGCCAACGTCCTGACTTTC. Amino acid sequence: CASSMLLGANVLTF.

This clonotype has more than one count but fewer than ten. The chain links TRBV2 to TRBJ2-2; D possibly matches TRBD1 or TRBD2 (5 bases each). Germline assignment: CDR1 SNHLY and CDR2 FYNNEI. V was cut by 5 bases and J by 4 bases, with 14 bases left in between. There are 15 residues in the CDR3. The CDR3 is CASSPPPGTTGELFF. Here the CDR3 DNA reads TGTGCCAGCAGTCCCCCCCCGGGGACCACCGGGGAGCTGTTTTTT.

This chain uses TRBV7-9 with TRBJ2-5; the match to TRBD1 covers 7 bases. The CDR3 runs 14 residues. CDR1 is SEHNR and CDR2 is FQNEAQ in the germline V gene (reference sequence). V lost 7 bases, J lost 2 bases, and 7 bases stayed unmatched. The CDR3 nucleotides read TGTGCCAGCACCCTAATGGGACAGCAAGAGACCCAGTACTTC. Translation: CASTLMGQQETQYF.

The table lists this clonotype with a few counts. The chain couples TRBV7-2 to TRBJ2-3; 10 bases fit TRBD2. This CDR3 region has 15 residues. Per germline, CDR1 SGHTA and CDR2 FQGNSA. V lost 5 bases, J lost 7 bases, and 9 bases stayed unmatched. The DNA for the CDR3 is TGTGCCAGCAGCACCACTAGCGGGGAGGAAAATACGCAGTATTTT. Its protein is CASSTTSGEENTQYF. Filled out from reference TRBV7-2 and TRBJ2-3, the complete variable domain reads GAGVSQSPSNKVTEKGKDVELRCDPISGHTALYWYRQSLGQGLEFLIYFQGNSAPDKSGLPSDRFSAERTGGSVSTLTIQRTQQEDSAVYLCASSTTSGEENTQYFGPGTRLTVL.

This clonotype was counted only a few times. V usage is TRBV7-3 and J usage is TRBJ2-3; 12 bases are a match to TRBD2. The CDR3 length is 16 residues. Germline assignment: CDR1 SGHTA and CDR2 FQGTGA. V dropped 3 bases and J dropped 6; count of bases not matched to a gene: 7. This chain's CDR3 is CASSFLTSGGSDTQYF. The CDR3 DNA is TGTGCCAGCAGCTTTCTTACTAGCGGGGGGTCGGATACGCAGTATTTT.

This clonotype showed up many times. The chain joins TRBV6-1 to TRBJ1-2, with D perhaps matching TRBD1 (5 bases). The length of the CDR3 is 13 residues. V was cut by 6 bases and J by 0 bases, with 8 bases left in between. Per germline, CDR1 MNHNS and CDR2 SASEGT. CDR3 DNA: TGTGCCAGCAGCCTGACAGCTAACTATGGCTACACCTTC. Translation gives CASSLTANYGYTF.

Concerning this clonotype: The germline gene is not matched at one end of the junction; a read error may be the cause. This rearrangement joins TRBV29-1 to TRBJ2-3; a possible D gene is TRBD1 (8 bases). CDR3 length: 14 amino acids. CDR1 is SQVTM, CDR2 ANQGSEA, per germline. In DNA form, the CDR3 reads TGCAGCGTCGGGGGGACAGGTAGCACAGATACGCAGTACTTT. This sequence encodes CSVGGTGSTDTQYF.

This clonotype has only a few counts. This sequence joins TRBV28 and TRBJ2-7; the D gene is possibly TRBD1 (6 bases). There are 14 residues in the CDR3. Trimming removed 2 bases at V and 4 bases at J, with 12 bases between. Per the germline V gene, CDR1 is MDHEN and CDR2 is SYDVKM. The CDR3 DNA follows: TGTGCCAGCAGTTTACCAGGGGCAGGGTACGAGCAGTACTTC. This sequence encodes CASSLPGAGYEQYF.

The table lists this clonotype with a few counts. The chain combines TRBV2 with TRBJ1-6, with 9 positions matching TRBD1. Germline loops: CDR1 SNHLY, CDR2 FYNNEI. The V and J ends lost 6 bases and 11 bases, in that order; junction bases with no gene match: 11. CDR3 length: 15 residues. This chain's CDR3 is CASRGLRDRETPLHF. Written as DNA, the CDR3 is TGTGCCAGCAGGGGCCTCCGGGACAGGGAGACACCCCTCCACTTT.

This clonotype was recorded at least ten times. The chain employs TRBV9 and TRBJ2-7; no reliable D call. This CDR3 comprises 12 residues. CDR1 is SGDLS, CDR2 YYNGEE, per germline. Trimming stripped 7 bases from V and 2 bases from J, with 10 bases between. The chain's CDR3 is CASGPTPYEQYF. DNA for the CDR3: TGTGCCAGCGGTCCGACTCCCTACGAGCAGTACTTC.

V and J are TRBV7-8 and TRBJ2-6, with D unclear. The CDR3 totals 14 residues. Looked up from germline, CDR1 is SGHVS and CDR2 is FQNEAQ. The germline V and J ends were trimmed by 3 bases and 4 bases, with 7 bases remaining between them. The CDR3 loop reads CASSFLAGANVLTF. CDR3 sequence (DNA): TGTGCCAGCAGCTTCCTGGCCGGGGCCAACGTCCTGACTTTC.

This chain joins TRBV7-6 and TRBJ2-7; the D gene is possibly TRBD1 (5 bases). Deletions cut 3 bases from V and 0 bases from J, with 12 bases between. This CDR3 comprises 15 residues. Germline CDR1 and CDR2: SGHVS and FNYEAQ. The CDR3 DNA reads TGTGCCAGCAGCTTCTCCGCAGGGAACTCCTACGAGCAGTACTTC. This translates into CASSFSAGNSYEQYF.

This clonotype was observed a handful of times. The chain couples TRBV27 to TRBJ1-2; D remains unclear. V lost 6 bases, J lost 3 bases, and 14 bases lay in between. The CDR3 is made up of 14 amino acids. Germline V gene lookup returns CDR1 MNHEY and CDR2 SMNVEV (reference sequence). CDR3 in DNA: TGTGCCAGCAGAACTCGAGCGGAGTACTATGGCTACACCTTC. Protein sequence: CASRTRAEYYGYTF.

The table lists this clonotype with a few counts. The chain has TRBV6-1 and TRBJ1-5, with 7 bases identical to TRBD1. Germline V lookup: CDR1 MNHNS, CDR2 SASEGT. The CDR3 is 13 amino acids. The trim removed 6 bases at V and 6 bases at J, leaving 5 bases unmatched. The chain's CDR3 is CASRKGASQPQHF. The CDR3 nucleotides read TGTGCCAGCAGAAAGGGGGCGAGTCAGCCCCAGCATTTT.

This clonotype occurred a few times. The chain carries TRBV7-6 and TRBJ2-3; D is perhaps TRBD1 or TRBD2 (5 bases each). The CDR3 spans 15 residues. The V end lost 1 base, the J end lost 2 bases, and 10 bases lay between the germline ends. The germline V gene has CDR1 SGHVS and CDR2 FNYEAQ. This CDR3 reads CASSLDGGLTDTQYF. The CDR3 coding sequence is TGTGCCAGCAGCTTAGATGGGGGTCTCACAGATACGCAGTATTTT.